Listed below are T cell receptor beta chains from one sample, sequenced in a study of cytomegalovirus exposure and HLA in healthy donors. The repertoire was sequenced with immunoSEQ multiplex PCR; TCRdb's copy has only in-frame clones and lacks some. The sample contains fewer than 95,000 clones, more than 70% of which appear only once. Sequenced material: PBMCs. These receptors originate from a man between 18 and 29 years old in good health and CMV-seronegative. CDR3s include the opening cysteine and the closing phenylalanine or tryptophan. The order of the fields is CDR3 DNA, CDR3 protein, clone size, D gene, V gene, J gene. A D gene is named only where the DNA matches it firmly. The size of a clone is reported for some rows only, either as once, few or many, or as a class for expanded clones.

TGCGCCAGCAGTGAAGAACTGACAGCGAGCGAAGCTTTCTTT	CASSEELTASEAFF	NA	NA	TRBV10-2	TRBJ1-1
TGTGCTAGCAGCTTTTCTAGTATGGAGACCCAGTACTTC	CASSFSSMETQYF	NA	NA	TRBV7-7	TRBJ2-5
TGTGCCAGCAGCCCCAGGGACAGGTCTCAAGAGACCCAGTACTTC	CASSPRDRSQETQYF	NA	TRBD1	TRBV7-9	TRBJ2-5
TGTGCCAGCAGCCAAGTGCTTGTAGCGGGGACCCGCACAGATACGCAGTATTTT	CASSQVLVAGTRTDTQYF	NA	TRBD2	TRBV4-2	TRBJ2-3
TGTGCCAGCAGTTTGCGAGATGGCTACACCTTC	CASSLRDGYTF	NA	NA	TRBV28	TRBJ1-2
TGTGCCAGCAAGCCGGACTTAGGGAGCACGAGGGAGTACTTC	CASKPDLGSTREYF	once	NA	TRBV6-5	TRBJ2-5
TGTGCCAGCAGTGAATGGAGGGTTCCGGACTATGGCTACACCTTC	CASSEWRVPDYGYTF	NA	NA	TRBV6-1	TRBJ1-2
TGCGCCAGCAGACGCGACACGAGCTCCTACAATGAGCAGTTCTTC	CASRRDTSSYNEQFF	NA	NA	TRBV10-2	TRBJ2-1
TGTGCCTGGAGTGTAGGTGGGACAGTGAACACTGAAGCTTTCTTT	CAWSVGGTVNTEAFF	NA	TRBD1	TRBV30	TRBJ1-1
TGTGCCAGCAGCGTAGGAATCGGGGAAAAGACCCAGTACTTC	CASSVGIGEKTQYF	NA	NA	TRBV9	TRBJ2-5
TGTGCCAGCAGTGTAACAGAAGGTGGTAATTCACCCCTCCACTTT	CASSVTEGGNSPLHF	NA	NA	TRBV2	TRBJ1-6
TGTGCCAGCAAACTCACTGAAGCTTTCTTT	CASKLTEAFF	NA	NA	TRBV6-6	TRBJ1-1
TGTGCCACGTCAAACAGGGGTTTGAACACTGAAGCTTTCTTT	CATSNRGLNTEAFF	NA	TRBD1	TRBV19	TRBJ1-1
TGTGCCAGCTCCCCATATAGGACAGACCATAGGCAGCCCCAGCATTTT	CASSPYRTDHRQPQHF	NA	NA	TRBV7-8	TRBJ1-5
TGCGCCAGCAGCTTGACAGGGGCGAACACTGAAGCTTTCTTT	CASSLTGANTEAFF	NA	TRBD1	TRBV5-1	TRBJ1-1
TGTGCCAGCTCACTGGGACAGGGGGTGGACATTCAGTACTTC	CASSLGQGVDIQYF	NA	TRBD1	TRBV18	TRBJ2-4
TGTGCCAGCAGCGACGCAGGGACAGCCTTTGTCGGTGGCTACACCTTC	CASSDAGTAFVGGYTF	NA	TRBD1	TRBV7-8	TRBJ1-2
TGTGCCAGTAGTATACAGCGATCCTACGAGCAGTACTTC	CASSIQRSYEQYF	NA	NA	TRBV19	TRBJ2-7
TGTGCCAGCAGCTTATACCTCACCGCGTTAGCGGGCGAGCAGTACTTC	CASSLYLTALAGEQYF	NA	TRBD2	TRBV7-8	TRBJ2-7
TGTGCCAGCAGTGGCGCGGGGACAGATACGCAGTATTTT	CASSGAGTDTQYF	NA	NA	TRBV2	TRBJ2-3
TGTGCCAGCGAAGACAGGGCACAGTATGGCTACACCTTC	CASEDRAQYGYTF	NA	TRBD1	TRBV7-9	TRBJ1-2
TGTGCCAGCAGCGCCGACAGCCTTAACTATGGCTACACCTTC	CASSADSLNYGYTF	NA	NA	TRBV2	TRBJ1-2
TGTGCCAGCAGCCAAGGAGGGACAGGGGGCTTGGTCGATGGCTACACCTTC	CASSQGGTGGLVDGYTF	NA	TRBD1	TRBV14	TRBJ1-2
TGCGCCAGCAGCGTACAGATCCAGGGGGCGCGGGGAAACACCATATATTTT	CASSVQIQGARGNTIYF	NA	TRBD1	TRBV5-1	TRBJ1-3
TGTGCCAGCAGGGACAGGGAAACTAACTATGGCTACACCTTC	CASRDRETNYGYTF	NA	TRBD1	TRBV28	TRBJ1-2
TGTGCCAGCAGTGACAGGTTGAACACCGGGGAGCTGTTTTTT	CASSDRLNTGELFF	NA	NA	TRBV6-5	TRBJ2-2
TGTGCCAGCAGTCTCGGGACATCCGTCACTGAAGCTTTCTTT	CASSLGTSVTEAFF	NA	NA	TRBV27	TRBJ1-1
TGTGCCAGTAGTATTCTTTTCGGGACAGGCCGAGGGGGGCGGGTAATGAACACTGAAGCTTTCTTT	CASSILFGTGRGGRVMNTEAFF	NA	TRBD1	TRBV19	TRBJ1-1
TGTGCCAGCAGTAGGGGACGGGGGGGCCTCCGAGTTGACACCGGGGAGCTGTTTTTT	CASSRGRGGLRVDTGELFF	NA	TRBD2	TRBV9	TRBJ2-2
TGTGCCAGCAGCGTAGAGGGGGATCCCGGAAACACCATATATTTT	CASSVEGDPGNTIYF	NA	NA	TRBV9	TRBJ1-3
TGTGCCAGCAGCTTGTTCGCAGGACTTGGGAGGACCCAGTACTTC	CASSLFAGLGRTQYF	once	NA	TRBV5-6	TRBJ2-5
TGTGCCAGCAGCTTGGAGCCCTCAACCGACTCCTACAATGAGCAGTTCTTC	CASSLEPSTDSYNEQFF	NA	NA	TRBV5-8	TRBJ2-1
TGTGCCAGCAGCTCGGGACTAGCGGCCTACAATGAGCAGTTCTTC	CASSSGLAAYNEQFF	NA	TRBD2	TRBV13	TRBJ2-1
TGTGCCAGCAGTTTATCCCCAGTTTACACTGAAGCTTTCTTT	CASSLSPVYTEAFF	NA	NA	TRBV27	TRBJ1-1
TGTGCCAGCAGTTCACGGGGCGGGGGGGCGGACAATGAGCAGTTCTTC	CASSSRGGGADNEQFF	few	TRBD2	TRBV6-6	TRBJ2-1
TGCGCCAGCAGCCCTGGGACTCTCTCCTACAATGAGCAGTTCTTC	CASSPGTLSYNEQFF	NA	NA	TRBV4-1	TRBJ2-1
TGTGCCTGGAGTGGGGGACAGGGGGAAGTTGAGCAGTTCTTC	CAWSGGQGEVEQFF	NA	TRBD1	TRBV30	TRBJ2-1
TGCGCCAGCAGCCCTGGGACTAGCGGGAACACAGATACGCAGTATTTT	CASSPGTSGNTDTQYF	once	TRBD2	TRBV5-1	TRBJ2-3
TGCGCCAGCAGCTTGGTATCTCGGGGGGGCCTTTACAATGAGCAGTTCTTC	CASSLVSRGGLYNEQFF	NA	TRBD2	TRBV5-1	TRBJ2-1
TGTGCTAGTGGTTTGGGGCAGGTGAACACTGAAGCTTTCTTT	CASGLGQVNTEAFF	NA	NA	TRBV12-5	TRBJ1-1
TGCGCCAGCAGCTCATTGATTGACAGCTACGAGCAGTACTTC	CASSSLIDSYEQYF	once	NA	TRBV5-1	TRBJ2-7
TGTGCCAGCAGTAAGGTGCGTGAACAGGATTCCTACGAGCAGTACTTC	CASSKVREQDSYEQYF	NA	NA	TRBV13	TRBJ2-7
TGTGCCAGCAGTTCAGTTCTTGGGGCCGACACTGAAGCTTTCTTT	CASSSVLGADTEAFF	NA	NA	TRBV27	TRBJ1-1
TGTGCCAGCAGCTTACACCCGGGGGTAAGTACTGAAGCTTTCTTT	CASSLHPGVSTEAFF	NA	NA	TRBV7-9	TRBJ1-1
TGTGCCGGCAGCCAAGAAGGGACAGAGAACACTGAAGCTTTCTTT	CAGSQEGTENTEAFF	once	TRBD1	TRBV4-2	TRBJ1-1
TGTGCCAGCAGCCTATTCAACAGGGGGTCCTCTGGAAACACCATATATTTT	CASSLFNRGSSGNTIYF	NA	TRBD1	TRBV7-2	TRBJ1-3
TGTGCCAGCTCACCACGGGCCGAGACTGAAGCTTTCTTT	CASSPRAETEAFF	NA	NA	TRBV18	TRBJ1-1